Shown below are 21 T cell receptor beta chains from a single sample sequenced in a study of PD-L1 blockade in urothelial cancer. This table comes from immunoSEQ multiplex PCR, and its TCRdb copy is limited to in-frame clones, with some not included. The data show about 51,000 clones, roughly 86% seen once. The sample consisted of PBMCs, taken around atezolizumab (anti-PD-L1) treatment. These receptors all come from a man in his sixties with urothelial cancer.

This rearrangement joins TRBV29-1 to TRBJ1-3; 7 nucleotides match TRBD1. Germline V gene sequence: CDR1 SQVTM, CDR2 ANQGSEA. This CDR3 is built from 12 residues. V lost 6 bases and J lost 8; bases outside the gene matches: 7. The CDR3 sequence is CSVEQGGHTIYF. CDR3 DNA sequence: TGCAGCGTCGAGCAGGGGGGACACACCATATATTTT.

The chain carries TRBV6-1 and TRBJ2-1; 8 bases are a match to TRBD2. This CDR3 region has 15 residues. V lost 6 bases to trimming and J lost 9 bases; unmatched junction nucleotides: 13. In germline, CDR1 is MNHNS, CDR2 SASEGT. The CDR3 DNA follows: TGTGCCAGCAGAGCCTTAGCGGGGCAGGAGGGTGAGCAGTTCTTC. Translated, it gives CASRALAGQEGEQFF.

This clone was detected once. CDR3 sequence reads: CASSPRGQLLYNEQFF. The DNA for the CDR3 is TGCGCCAGCAGCCCGAGGGGACAGCTTCTCTACAATGAGCAGTTCTTC. The chain uses TRBV5-1 and TRBJ2-1, with 7 positions matching TRBD1. The CDR3 is 16 amino acids. Germline V lookup: CDR1 SGHRS, CDR2 YFSETQ. V was pared by 4 bases and J by 3 bases, with 10 bases of the junction left unmatched.

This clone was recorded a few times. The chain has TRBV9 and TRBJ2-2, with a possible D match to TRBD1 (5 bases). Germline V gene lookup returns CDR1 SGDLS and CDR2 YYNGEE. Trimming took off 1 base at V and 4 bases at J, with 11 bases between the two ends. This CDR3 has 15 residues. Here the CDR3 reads CASSVITDSTGELFF. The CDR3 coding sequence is TGTGCCAGCAGCGTAATAACTGACAGCACCGGGGAGCTGTTTTTT.

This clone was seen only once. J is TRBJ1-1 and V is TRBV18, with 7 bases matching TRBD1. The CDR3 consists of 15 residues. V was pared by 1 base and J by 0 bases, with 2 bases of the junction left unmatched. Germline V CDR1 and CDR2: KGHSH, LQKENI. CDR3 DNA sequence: TGTGCCAGCTCACCACGACAGGGTATGAACACTGAAGCTTTCTTT. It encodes CASSPRQGMNTEAFF.

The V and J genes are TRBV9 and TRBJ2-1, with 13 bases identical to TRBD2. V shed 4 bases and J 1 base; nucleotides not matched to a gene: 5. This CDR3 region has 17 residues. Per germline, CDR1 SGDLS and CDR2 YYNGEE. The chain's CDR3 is CASSLGLAGASYNEQFF. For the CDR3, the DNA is TGTGCCAGCAGCCTCGGACTAGCGGGGGCGTCCTACAATGAGCAGTTCTTC.

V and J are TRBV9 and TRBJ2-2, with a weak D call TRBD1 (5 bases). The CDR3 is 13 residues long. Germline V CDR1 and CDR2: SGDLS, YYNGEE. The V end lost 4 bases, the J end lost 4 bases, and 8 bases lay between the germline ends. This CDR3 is CASSPRATGELFF. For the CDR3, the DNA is TGTGCCAGCAGCCCCAGGGCCACCGGGGAGCTGTTTTTT.

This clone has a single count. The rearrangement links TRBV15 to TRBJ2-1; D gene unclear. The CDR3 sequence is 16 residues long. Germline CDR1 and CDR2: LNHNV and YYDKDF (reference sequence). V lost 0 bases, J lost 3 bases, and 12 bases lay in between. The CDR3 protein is CATSRDLSRFYNEQFF. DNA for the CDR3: TGTGCCACCAGCAGAGATTTGTCCAGGTTCTACAATGAGCAGTTCTTC.

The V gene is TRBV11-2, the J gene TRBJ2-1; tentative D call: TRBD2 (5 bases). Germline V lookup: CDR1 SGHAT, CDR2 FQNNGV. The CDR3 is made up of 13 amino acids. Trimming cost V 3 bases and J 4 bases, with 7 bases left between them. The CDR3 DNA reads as TGTGCCAGCAGCTTTACTAGTTACAATGAGCAGTTCTTC. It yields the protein CASSFTSYNEQFF.

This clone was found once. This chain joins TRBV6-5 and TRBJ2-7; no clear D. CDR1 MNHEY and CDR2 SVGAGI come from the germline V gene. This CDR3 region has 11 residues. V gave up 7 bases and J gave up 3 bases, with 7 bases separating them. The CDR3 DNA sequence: TGTGCCAGCACCAGAAACTACGAGCAGTACTTC. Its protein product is CASTRNYEQYF.

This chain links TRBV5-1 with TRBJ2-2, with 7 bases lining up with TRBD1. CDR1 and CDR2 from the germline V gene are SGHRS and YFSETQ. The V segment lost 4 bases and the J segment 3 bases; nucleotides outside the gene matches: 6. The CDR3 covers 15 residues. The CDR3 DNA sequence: TGCGCCAGCAGCGTTAGACAGGGTGACACCGGGGAGCTGTTTTTT. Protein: CASSVRQGDTGELFF.

CDR3 in amino acids: CASSQDRGQNYGYTF. In DNA form, the CDR3 reads TGTGCCAGTAGTCAGGACAGGGGGCAGAACTATGGCTACACCTTC. The chain recombines TRBV19 with TRBJ1-2, with 11 positions matching TRBD1. Germline values: CDR1 LNHDA, CDR2 SQIVND (reference sequence). There are 15 residues in the CDR3. Losses at the gene ends were 5 bases for V and 2 bases for J; bases not matched to a gene: 4. The full variable domain, in which reference TRBV19 and TRBJ1-2 provide the parts outside the CDR3, is DGGITQSPKYLFRKEGQNVTLSCEQNLNHDAMYWYRQDPGQGLRLIYYSQIVNDFQKGDIAEGYSVSREKKESFPLTVTSAQKNPTAFYLCASSQDRGQNYGYTFGSGTRLTVV.

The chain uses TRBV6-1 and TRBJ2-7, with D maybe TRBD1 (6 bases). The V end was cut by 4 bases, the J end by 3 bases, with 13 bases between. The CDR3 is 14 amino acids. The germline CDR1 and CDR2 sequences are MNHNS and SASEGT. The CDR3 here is CASSAGQSLYEQYF. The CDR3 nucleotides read TGTGCCAGCAGTGCCGGACAGTCCCTCTACGAGCAGTACTTC.

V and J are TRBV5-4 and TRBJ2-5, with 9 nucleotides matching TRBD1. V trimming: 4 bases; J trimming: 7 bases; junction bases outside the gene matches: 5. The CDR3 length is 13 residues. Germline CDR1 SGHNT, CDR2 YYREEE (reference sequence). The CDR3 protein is CASSPGQGGTQYF. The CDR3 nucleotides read TGTGCCAGCAGCCCGGGACAGGGAGGGACCCAGTACTTC.

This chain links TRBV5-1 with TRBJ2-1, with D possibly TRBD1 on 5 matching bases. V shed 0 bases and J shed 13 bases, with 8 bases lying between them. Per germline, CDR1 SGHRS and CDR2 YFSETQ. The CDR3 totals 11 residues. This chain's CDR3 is CASSLVTDQFF. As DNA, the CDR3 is TGCGCCAGCAGCTTGGTGACAGACCAGTTCTTC.

The CDR3 sequence: CASSPRPSDTQYF. CDR3 coding DNA: TGCGCCAGCAGCCCTAGACCATCCGATACGCAGTATTTT. The chain couples TRBV4-1 to TRBJ2-3; D remains ambiguous. Germline loops: CDR1 MGHRA, CDR2 YSYEKL. The CDR3 loop spans 13 amino acids. Trimming took 4 bases from V and 6 from J, leaving 11 bases between them.

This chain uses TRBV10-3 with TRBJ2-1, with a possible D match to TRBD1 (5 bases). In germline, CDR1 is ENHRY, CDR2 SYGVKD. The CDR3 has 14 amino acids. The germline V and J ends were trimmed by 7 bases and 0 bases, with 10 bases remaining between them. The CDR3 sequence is CAIKVGDSYNEQFF. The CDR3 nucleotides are TGTGCCATCAAGGTAGGGGACTCCTACAATGAGCAGTTCTTC.

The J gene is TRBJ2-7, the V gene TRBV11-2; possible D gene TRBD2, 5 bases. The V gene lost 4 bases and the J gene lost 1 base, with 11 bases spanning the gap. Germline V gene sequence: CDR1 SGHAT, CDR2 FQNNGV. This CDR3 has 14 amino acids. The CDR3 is CASSSFERSYEQYF. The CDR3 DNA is TGTGCCAGCAGCTCTTTCGAGCGGTCCTACGAGCAGTACTTC.

CDR3 coding DNA: TGTGCCTGGAGTGGGGCCAGCGGGGCTGAGCAGTTCTTC. Translation gives CAWSGASGAEQFF. The rearrangement links TRBV30 to TRBJ2-1; 7 bases line up with TRBD2. The germline V gene encodes CDR1 GTSNPN and CDR2 SVGIG (reference sequence). V was pared by 1 base and J by 9 bases, with 6 bases of the junction left unmatched. This CDR3 has 13 residues.

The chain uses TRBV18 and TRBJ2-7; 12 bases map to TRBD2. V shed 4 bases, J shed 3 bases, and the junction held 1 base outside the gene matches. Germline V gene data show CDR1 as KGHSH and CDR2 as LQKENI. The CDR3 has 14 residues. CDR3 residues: CASSRTSGDYEQYF. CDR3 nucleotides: TGTGCCAGCTCACGGACTAGCGGGGACTACGAGCAGTACTTC.

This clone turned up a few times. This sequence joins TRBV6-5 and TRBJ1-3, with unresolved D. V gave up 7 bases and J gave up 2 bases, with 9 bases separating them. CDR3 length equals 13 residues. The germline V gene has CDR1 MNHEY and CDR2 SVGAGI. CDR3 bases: TGTGCCAGCAAGGCAGGCACTGGAAACACCATATATTTT. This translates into CASKAGTGNTIYF.